A selection of T cell receptor beta chains follows, all from one sample in a study of radiation and T cells in renal cell carcinoma. Here immunoSEQ multiplex PCR was the method, and the copy in TCRdb shows in-frame clones only, minus some. The sample carries about 150,000 clones, roughly 90% recorded once. The specimen comprised blood, sampled from a patient whose treatment included radiotherapy and nephrectomy. The receptors shown here come from a woman aged 65 to 85 with renal cell carcinoma. The CDR3 runs from the conserved cysteine through the conserved F or W. The order of the fields is J gene, V gene, D gene, clone size, CDR3 DNA, CDR3 protein. D genes are given only for firm matches. Clone size is stated in some rows and not others, as once, few, many or a class when expanded.

TRBJ2-3 | TRBV5-1 | TRBD2 | once | TGCGCCAGCAGCACAGGACTAGCGTCAGGGCCGGATACGCAGTATTTT | CASSTGLASGPDTQYF
TRBJ2-1 | TRBV4-3 | - | - | TGCGCCAGCAGCCAGTTCGGAGGCAATGAGCAGTTCTTC | CASSQFGGNEQFF
TRBJ1-2 | TRBV6-5 | - | - | TGTGCCAGCAGCCAGATCGGGGATGGCTACACCTTC | CASSQIGDGYTF
TRBJ1-5 | TRBV30 | - | few | TGTGCCTGGAGTGCTCGGGACGCGCAGCCCCAGCATTTT | CAWSARDAQPQHF
TRBJ1-1 | TRBV9 | TRBD1 | - | TGTGCCAGCAGCGTTAGGGACAGGGGAACCACTGAAGCTTTCTTT | CASSVRDRGTTEAFF
TRBJ1-4 | TRBV2 | TRBD1 | - | TGTGCCAGCTGGGGTTGGGGACAGGGGGTTGGAACTAATGAAAAACTGTTTTTT | CASWGWGQGVGTNEKLFF
TRBJ1-6 | TRBV14 | - | - | TGTGCCAGCAGCCAACCGCCAGGGGCCCTCCACTTT | CASSQPPGALHF
TRBJ2-2 | TRBV29-1 | - | - | TGCAGCGTGAGACCGGGACGAGACACCGGGGAGCTGTTTTTT | CSVRPGRDTGELFF
TRBJ1-2 | TRBV5-1 | - | - | TGCGCCAGCAGCTTGCAGGGTAGTAACTATGGCTACACCTTC | CASSLQGSNYGYTF
TRBJ2-3 | TRBV7-2 | - | - | TGTGCCAGCAGCTTAAGGAGTGATACGCAGTATTTT | CASSLRSDTQYF
TRBJ2-1 | TRBV30 | TRBD1 | - | TGTGCCTGGAGTGTACGGACAGGGAATGAGCAGTTCTTC | CAWSVRTGNEQFF
TRBJ2-2 | TRBV19 | - | - | TGTGCCAGTAGTATAGGTGGGGCCGCCACCGGGGAGCTGTTTTTT | CASSIGGAATGELFF
TRBJ2-7 | TRBV28 | TRBD2 | - | TGTGCCAGCAGGAAGAGGGAGGGGTCTCACGAGCAGTACTTC | CASRKREGSHEQYF
TRBJ1-2 | TRBV6-9 | - | - | TGTGCCAGCAGGCGCCAGGGGATCTACACCTTC | CASRRQGIYTF
TRBJ2-5 | TRBV14 | TRBD2 | - | TGTGCCAGCAGCCCCTATCGGGGGGGGACCCAGTACTTC | CASSPYRGGTQYF
TRBJ2-3 | TRBV30 | TRBD1 | - | TGTGCCTGGGCGCTGGGACAGAACACAGATACGCAGTATTTT | CAWALGQNTDTQYF